Listed here are 18 T cell receptor beta chains from one sample, sequenced in a study of T cells in Graves' hyperthyroidism and ophthalmopathy (dated by TCRdb to between 2018 and 2021). Libraries were built with multiplex PCR. Data came from an Illumina HiSeq 2000. The TCR beta CDR3 regions were amplified from RNA transcripts. A first-round RT-PCR of the TCR CDR3 used the HTBI primer set with the Qiagen OneStep RT-PCR kit. TCRdb reworked the public reads: Q25 trimming with fastp, MiXCR clone assembly, productive beta chains retained. When rows share a CDR3 protein, they turn into one entry using the most common DNA and genes. The sample table shows a few hundred thousand distinct CDR3 sequences, and roughly 13% are seen once. The ten largest clones represent more than 20% of the sample. Source material: blood. The source is a man aged 25-45 years with Graves' hyperthyroidism that later progressed to Graves' ophthalmopathy.

This clonotype was counted a few times. This chain uses TRBV4-1 with TRBJ2-3; 7 bases line up with TRBD1. Germline V gene lookup returns CDR1 MGHRA and CDR2 YSYEKL. The V segment lost 4 bases and the J segment 3 bases; nucleotides outside the gene matches: 4. This CDR3 spans 14 amino acids. The CDR3, as DNA: TGCGCCAGCAGCCCAGGACAGGTAACAGATACGCAGTATTTT. Its protein product is CASSPGQVTDTQYF.

The gene calls are TRBV27 and TRBJ1-5, with a tentative D call TRBD1 (5 bases). Germline V gene sequence: CDR1 MNHEY, CDR2 SMNVEV (reference sequence). The CDR3 spans 16 residues. The V and J ends lost 8 bases and 4 bases respectively, with 21 bases between them. Here the CDR3 reads CASGGDAYLGNQPQHF. CDR3 nucleotides: TGTGCCAGCGGGGGAGACGCTTACCTGGGGAATCAGCCCCAGCATTTT.

This clonotype occurred many times. This chain links TRBV19 with TRBJ1-5, with D possibly being TRBD1 (6 bases). The CDR3 totals 13 residues. The germline V gene has CDR1 LNHDA and CDR2 SQIVND (reference sequence). V dropped 8 bases and J dropped 7 bases, with 15 bases sitting between them. CDR3 region: CASAQGFGQPQHF. For the CDR3, the DNA is TGTGCCAGTGCACAGGGTTTCGGGCAGCCCCAGCATTTT.

The J gene is TRBJ1-2, the V gene TRBV6-1; maybe TRBD1 (5 bases). This CDR3 spans 16 amino acids. Trimming removed 10 bases from V and 0 bases from J, with 21 bases in between. Per the germline V gene, CDR1 is MNHNS and CDR2 is SASEGT. The CDR3 coding sequence is TGTGCCACCCAGCCCTTTGATAGACAGCCTAACTATGGCTACACCTTC. It encodes CATQPFDRQPNYGYTF.

This clonotype has a handful of counts. This chain connects TRBV19 to TRBJ1-2, with 10 positions matching TRBD1. Trimming took 5 bases from V and 6 from J; bases not matched to a gene: 18. Germline V gene lookup returns CDR1 LNHDA and CDR2 SQIVND (reference sequence). The length of the CDR3 is 18 residues. The CDR3 spells CASSLPGQGRVGINGYTF. DNA for the CDR3: TGTGCCAGTAGTCTACCGGGACAGGGGCGAGTGGGCATAAATGGCTACACCTTC.

This sequence joins TRBV11-2 and TRBJ2-7; D is uncertain. In germline, CDR1 is SGHAT, CDR2 FQNNGV. The CDR3 consists of 14 residues. The V gene lost 1 base and the J gene lost 3 bases, with 10 bases spanning the gap. This CDR3 is CASSLGAADYEQYF. The DNA for the CDR3 is TGTGCCAGCAGCTTAGGTGCAGCCGACTACGAGCAGTACTTC.

Concerning this clonotype itself: At one of its ends the junction is not consistent with the germline gene, which may arise from a read error. The V and J genes are TRBV29-1 and TRBJ1-1, with D possibly TRBD1 on 5 matching bases. Per the germline V gene, CDR1 is SQVTM and CDR2 is ANQGSEA. The CDR3 consists of 14 residues. CDR3 loop: CSVEKGAWNTEALF. CDR3 in DNA: TGCAGCGTTGAAAAAGGGGCTTGGAACACTGAAGCTCTCTTT.

This clonotype has ten or more counts. The gene calls are TRBV28 and TRBJ1-5, with 8 bases identical to TRBD1. J gave up 8 bases and V 5 bases, and 5 bases lay outside the gene matches. Germline V gives CDR1 MDHEN, CDR2 SYDVKM. This CDR3 contains 13 residues. The CDR3 sequence: CASSRQGREPQHF. The CDR3 DNA is TGTGCCAGCAGTCGACAGGGGCGAGAGCCCCAGCATTTT.

The V gene is TRBV7-6, the J gene TRBJ1-5, with D possibly TRBD1 on 6 matching bases. V dropped 5 bases and J dropped 2 bases, with 16 bases sitting between them. Per germline, CDR1 SGHVS and CDR2 FNYEAQ. The CDR3 runs to 16 residues. The CDR3: CASSPEWGLGNQPQHF. The CDR3 DNA follows: TGTGCCAGCAGCCCCGAATGGGGGCTAGGCAATCAGCCCCAGCATTTT.

The sample holds many counts of this clonotype. The rearrangement uses TRBV5-8 and TRBJ1-1; D possibly corresponds to TRBD1 (5 bases). The length of the CDR3 is 14 residues. Germline V gene sequence: CDR1 SGHTS, CDR2 YDEGEE. Trimming removed 2 bases at V and 5 bases at J, with 13 bases between. DNA of the CDR3: TGTGCCAGCAGCTTCCGACAGAGGAGGACTGAAGCTTTCTTT. This encodes CASSFRQRRTEAFF.

There are many counts of this clonotype. This sequence joins TRBV2 and TRBJ2-1; unclear D gene. Trimming shortened V by 10 bases and J by 6 bases, and 16 bases separated the two germline ends. The CDR3 is made up of 13 amino acids. Germline loops: CDR1 SNHLY, CDR2 FYNNEI. Here the CDR3 reads CANEATGINEQFF. Written as DNA, the CDR3 is TGTGCCAACGAGGCGACTGGGATCAATGAGCAGTTCTTC.

The chain joins TRBV4-1 to TRBJ1-2; tentative D call: TRBD1 (6 bases). The CDR3 is made up of 14 amino acids. Trimming removed 1 base at V and 6 bases at J, with 12 bases between. Germline CDR1 MGHRA, CDR2 YSYEKL. DNA of the CDR3: TGCGCCAGCAGCCAAGTCGGGACACGGAATGGCTACACCTTC. Its protein product is CASSQVGTRNGYTF.

This clonotype occurred many times. The V call is TRBV3-1, the J call TRBJ1-6; 8 bases are shared with TRBD1. The CDR3 has 16 amino acids. CDR1 and CDR2 (germline): LGHDT, YNNKEL (reference sequence). Trimming removed 2 bases from V and 9 bases from J; junction bases left unmatched: 9. CDR3: CASSQPRAGGSSPLHF. CDR3 nucleotides: TGTGCCAGCAGCCAACCGCGGGCAGGGGGCAGTTCACCCCTCCACTTT.

To note about this clonotype: It may be a read error: a sequence one base away is much more abundant. V is TRBV12-3 or TRBV12-4 and J is TRBJ2-1, with D possibly matching TRBD2 (5 bases). The length of the CDR3 is 15 residues. V lost 4 bases and J 7 bases, leaving 17 bases between the germline ends. CDR3: CASSYPEAGLNEQFF. Here the CDR3 DNA reads TGTGCCAGCAGTTACCCCGAGGCAGGACTTAATGAGCAGTTCTTC.

The genes are TRBV6-2 or TRBV6-3 and TRBJ2-3; TRBD2 aligns across 9 bases. The CDR3 consists of 15 residues. CDR1 is MNHEY, CDR2 SVGEGT, per germline. J was trimmed by 8 bases and V by 2 bases; bases with no gene match: 8. CDR3 protein: CASSYPSGGPVTQYF. DNA for the CDR3: TGTGCCAGCAGTTACCCCAGCGGGGGGCCCGTTACGCAGTATTTT.

The chain carries TRBV6-5 and TRBJ1-2, with D possibly being TRBD1 (6 bases). From germline, CDR1 is MNHEY and CDR2 SVGAGI. The V and J ends lost 0 bases and 5 bases respectively, with 10 bases between them. This CDR3 is 14 amino acids long. CDR3 sequence reads: CASSYSTGAYGYTF. Written as DNA, the CDR3 is TGTGCCAGCAGTTACTCGACGGGGGCGTATGGCTACACCTTC.

Ten or more counts support this clonotype. The chain uses TRBV5-1 and TRBJ1-1, with no clear D. V lost 0 bases to trimming and J lost 2 bases, with 14 bases between them. This CDR3 comprises 16 residues. Germline CDR1 SGHRS, CDR2 YFSETQ. In DNA, the CDR3 is TGCGCCAGCAGCTTGGGCCGGGATACATCAAACACTGAAGCTTTCTTT. Its protein product is CASSLGRDTSNTEAFF.

The chain uses TRBV20-1 and TRBJ2-7, with TRBD1 matching over 8 bases. CDR1 is DFQATT, CDR2 SNEGSKA, per germline (reference sequence). V dropped 6 bases and J dropped 3; count of bases not matched to a gene: 13. CDR3 length equals 15 residues. CDR3 in DNA: TGCAGTGCCCTAGAAACCGGGACAGGCCTCTACGAGCAGTACTTC. It translates to CSALETGTGLYEQYF.